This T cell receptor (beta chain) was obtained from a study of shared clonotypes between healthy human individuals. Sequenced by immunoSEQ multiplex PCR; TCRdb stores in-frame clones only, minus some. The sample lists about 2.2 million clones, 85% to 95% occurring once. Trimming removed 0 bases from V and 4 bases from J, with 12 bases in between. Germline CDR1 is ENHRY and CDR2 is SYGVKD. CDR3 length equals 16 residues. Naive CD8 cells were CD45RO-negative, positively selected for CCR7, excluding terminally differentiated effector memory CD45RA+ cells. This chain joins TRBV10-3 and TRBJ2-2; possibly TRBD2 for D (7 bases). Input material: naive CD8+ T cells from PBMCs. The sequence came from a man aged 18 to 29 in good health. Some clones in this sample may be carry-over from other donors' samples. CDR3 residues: CAISESGGPSTGELFF. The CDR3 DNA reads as TGTGCCATCAGTGAGTCGGGGGGGCCGAGCACCGGGGAGCTGTTTTTT.